Presented here are 23 T cell receptor beta chains from one specimen sequenced in a study of blood T cell repertoires in COVID-19. The protocol was immunoSEQ multiplex PCR, while the TCRdb copy is restricted to in-frame clones and leaves out a portion. The sample consists of about 320,000 clones, roughly 90% of them appearing once. The sample taken for sequencing was PBMCs or T cells enriched from blood (not recorded which). Receptors originate from a woman aged 25 to 39 who had been exposed to COVID-19.

The chain couples TRBV5-4 to TRBJ2-3, with D perhaps matching TRBD1 (6 bases). This CDR3 contains 16 residues. The germline V gene has CDR1 SGHNT and CDR2 YYREEE (reference sequence). V gave up 4 bases and J gave up 0 bases, with 15 bases separating them. Here the CDR3 reads CASSLIRDKSTDTQYF. The CDR3 bases are TGTGCCAGCAGCCTAATCCGGGACAAGAGCACAGATACGCAGTATTTT.

This clone was detected only a few times. The V call is TRBV4-3, the J call TRBJ2-7; weak D call: TRBD2 (5 bases). CDR1 and CDR2 from the germline V gene are LGHNA and YSLEER. V lost 0 bases and J lost 8, with 14 bases in between. CDR3 length: 14 residues. CDR3 coding DNA: TGCGCCAGCAGCCAAGATGGACTGGGTATGAAGCAGTACTTC. Translating it yields CASSQDGLGMKQYF.

The V and J genes are TRBV14 and TRBJ1-1, with D possibly being TRBD1 (5 bases). The CDR3 length is 16 residues. CDR1 is SGHDN and CDR2 is FVKESK in the germline V gene. With 4 bases removed from V and 2 bases from J, the gap between germline ends came to 17 bases. The chain's CDR3 is CASSPPGGTYNTEAFF. The DNA for the CDR3 is TGTGCCAGCAGCCCCCCCGGGGGAACATATAACACTGAAGCTTTCTTT.

The J gene is TRBJ2-7, the V gene TRBV6-5; a weak D match, TRBD1 (5 bases). Per germline, CDR1 MNHEY and CDR2 SVGAGI. CDR3 size: 14 residues. The germline V and J ends were trimmed by 0 bases and 5 bases, with 11 bases remaining between them. CDR3 loop: CASSYSVRANEQYF. The CDR3 DNA follows: TGTGCCAGCAGTTACTCCGTCAGGGCCAACGAGCAGTACTTC.

This chain uses TRBV4-1 with TRBJ1-1, with 8 bases aligning to TRBD1. With V trimmed by 1 base and J by 4 bases, 11 bases remained unmatched. Germline CDR1 and CDR2: MGHRA and YSYEKL. The CDR3 is 17 amino acids. The CDR3 spells CASSQAPAGGKGTEAFF. CDR3 in DNA: TGCGCCAGCAGCCAAGCTCCCGCAGGGGGCAAGGGCACTGAAGCTTTCTTT.

This CDR3 is CASSQEQGTGNEKLFF. CDR3 coding DNA: TGCGCCAGCAGCCAAGAACAAGGGACAGGGAATGAAAAACTGTTTTTT. The V call is TRBV4-3, the J call TRBJ1-4; TRBD1 matches 9 bases. The CDR3 has 16 residues. Germline CDR1 reads LGHNA; CDR2 reads YSLEER. The junction had 4 bases not matched to a gene; V was cut back by 0 bases and J by 5 bases.

The V and J genes are TRBV12-3 or TRBV12-4 and TRBJ1-2; no clear D gene. The CDR3 covers 12 residues. The germline V and J ends were trimmed by 6 bases and 6 bases, with 11 bases remaining between them. In DNA form, the CDR3 reads TGTGCCAGCAGCCCCGGACTCCATGGCTACACCTTC. Residues: CASSPGLHGYTF.

The gene calls are TRBV18 and TRBJ2-6; D unclear. Trimming pared 4 bases from V and 3 bases from J, leaving 16 bases between. The germline CDR1 and CDR2 sequences are KGHSH and LQKENI. The CDR3 consists of 17 residues. The CDR3, as DNA: TGTGCCAGCTCACGCGGCCTACCAATGGGTGGGGCCAACGTCCTGACTTTC. Translation gives CASSRGLPMGGANVLTF.

The chain combines TRBV4-3 with TRBJ2-7; D possibly corresponds to TRBD2 (6 bases). V lost 0 bases and J 0 bases, leaving 15 bases between the germline ends. CDR1 and CDR2 (germline): LGHNA, YSLEER. The CDR3 has 17 residues. The CDR3 region is CASSQDRRGRSSYEQYF. The CDR3, as DNA: TGCGCCAGCAGCCAAGATCGGAGGGGTCGAAGCTCCTACGAGCAGTACTTC.

The CDR3 here is CASSPQGAGGTDTQYF. As DNA, the CDR3 is TGTGCCAGCAGCCCCCAGGGAGCGGGGGGCACAGATACGCAGTATTTT. The V and J genes are TRBV13 and TRBJ2-3; 8 positions match TRBD2. The CDR3 runs 16 residues. The J segment lost 1 base and the V segment lost 5 bases, leaving 8 bases of the junction unmatched. Germline V lookup: CDR1 PRHDT, CDR2 FYEKMQ (reference sequence).

V gene TRBV7-3 combines with J gene TRBJ2-3; 9 positions agree with TRBD2. The CDR3 totals 19 residues. Looked up from germline, CDR1 is SGHTA and CDR2 is FQGTGA. V was clipped by 3 bases and J by 0 bases; unmatched bases: 13. CDR3 DNA: TGTGCCAGCAGCTTTTATGGTAGCGGGGGCCCCGGGAGCACAGATACGCAGTATTTT. This gives the protein CASSFYGSGGPGSTDTQYF.

The rearrangement joins TRBV5-8 to TRBJ2-1; 7 bases are a match to TRBD2. The length of the CDR3 is 15 residues. The J segment lost 6 bases and the V segment lost 3 bases, leaving 9 bases of the junction unmatched. Germline CDR1 reads SGHTS; CDR2 reads YDEGEE. CDR3: CASSWTSIVINEQFF. DNA for the CDR3: TGTGCCAGCAGCTGGACTAGTATAGTAATCAATGAGCAGTTCTTC. Drawing the rest from reference TRBV5-8 and TRBJ2-1, the complete variable domain is EAGVTQSPTHLIKTRGQQATLRCSPISGHTSVYWYQQALGLGLQFLLWYDEGEERNRGNFPPRFSGRQFPNYSSELNVNALELEDSALYLCASSWTSIVINEQFFGPGTRLTVL.

The chain carries TRBV4-1 and TRBJ1-3; 7 positions agree with TRBD1. V was pared by 8 bases and J by 3 bases, with 10 bases of the junction left unmatched. Germline CDR1 is MGHRA and CDR2 is YSYEKL. The CDR3 is made up of 15 amino acids. CDR3 sequence: CASSEQGFFGNTIYF. The DNA for the CDR3 is TGCGCCAGCTCTGAACAGGGGTTTTTTGGAAACACCATATATTTT.

The chain links TRBV6-5 to TRBJ2-1; the match to TRBD1 covers 11 bases. CDR1 MNHEY and CDR2 SVGAGI come from the germline V gene. The CDR3 contains 15 residues. V lost 3 bases to trimming and J lost 6 bases; unmatched junction nucleotides: 4. CDR3 residues: CASSYLGTGGNEQFF. The CDR3 region has the DNA TGTGCCAGCAGTTATTTGGGGACAGGGGGCAATGAGCAGTTCTTC.

This clone was recorded only once. This chain uses TRBV10-3 with TRBJ2-7; 12 bases match TRBD2. V shed 4 bases, J shed 3 bases, and the junction held 1 base outside the gene matches. This CDR3 is 14 amino acids long. CDR1 is ENHRY, CDR2 SYGVKD, per germline. CDR3 sequence (DNA): TGTGCCATCAGTGGGACTAGCGGGGACTACGAGCAGTACTTC. This translates into CAISGTSGDYEQYF.

The rearrangement joins TRBV4-1 to TRBJ2-7; D uncertain. Germline V lookup: CDR1 MGHRA, CDR2 YSYEKL. V shed 0 bases and J shed 4 bases, with 7 bases lying between them. This CDR3 spans 13 amino acids. Here the CDR3 DNA reads TGCGCCAGCAGCCAAGAGACTTATTACGAGCAGTACTTC. It is translated as CASSQETYYEQYF.

The V call is TRBV7-3, the J call TRBJ2-5; 9 bases align to TRBD2. V was pared by 5 bases and J by 5 bases, with 6 bases of the junction left unmatched. The CDR3 sequence is 14 residues long. Germline V gives CDR1 SGHTA, CDR2 FQGTGA. CDR3 bases: TGTGCCAGCAGCCCAGGCAGCGGGGGGGAGACCCAGTACTTC. Residues: CASSPGSGGETQYF. Combining the CDR3 with reference TRBV7-3 and TRBJ2-5 gives the whole variable domain GAGVSQTPSNKVTEKGKYVELRCDPISGHTALYWYRQSLGQGPEFLIYFQGTGAADDSGLPNDRFFAVRPEGSVSTLKIQRTERGDSAVYLCASSPGSGGETQYFGPGTRLLVL.

The table lists this clone with a count of one. The chain links TRBV19 to TRBJ1-2, with TRBD1 identical over 7 bases. The germline V gene encodes CDR1 LNHDA and CDR2 SQIVND (reference sequence). This CDR3 region has 16 residues. J gave up 4 bases and V 3 bases, and 11 bases lay outside the gene matches. CDR3 nucleotide sequence: TGTGCCAGTAGTATCGGGCCAGGGGGACCCACCTATGGCTACACCTTC. Translation: CASSIGPGGPTYGYTF. Full variable domain (missing parts from reference TRBV19 and TRBJ1-2): DGGITQSPKYLFRKEGQNVTLSCEQNLNHDAMYWYRQDPGQGLRLIYYSQIVNDFQKGDIAEGYSVSREKKESFPLTVTSAQKNPTAFYLCASSIGPGGPTYGYTFGSGTRLTVV.

The rearrangement joins TRBV18 to TRBJ1-3; 11 nucleotides match TRBD1. There are 18 residues in the CDR3. Germline lookup yields CDR1 KGHSH and CDR2 LQKENI. After removal of 4 bases from V and 1 base from J, the junction contained 9 bases not matched to a gene. CDR3 amino acids: CASSLSGTGGTSGNTIYF. The CDR3, as DNA: TGTGCCAGCTCACTCTCCGGGACAGGGGGGACATCTGGAAACACCATATATTTT.

The V gene is TRBV13, the J gene TRBJ2-5, with D possibly being TRBD1 (6 bases). There are 15 residues in the CDR3. CDR1 and CDR2 from the germline V gene are PRHDT and FYEKMQ (reference sequence). The V end lost 5 bases, the J end lost 2 bases, and 15 bases lay between the germline ends. The CDR3 DNA is TGTGCCAGCAGCCGCAAGACAGGTTCTCAAGAGACCCAGTACTTC. Protein product: CASSRKTGSQETQYF.

The V gene is TRBV2, the J gene TRBJ1-3; D ambiguous. The CDR3 sequence is 13 residues long. V lost 4 bases and J 8 bases, leaving 12 bases between the germline ends. The germline V gene encodes CDR1 SNHLY and CDR2 FYNNEI. CDR3 coding DNA: TGTGCCAGCAGTGTTAACACTCGGGACACCATATATTTT. As protein: CASSVNTRDTIYF.

Concerning this clone: A read error may produce the germline difference seen at one junction end. The chain links TRBV14 to TRBJ1-2; tentatively, D is TRBD1 (6 bases). Germline lookup yields CDR1 SGHDN and CDR2 FVKESK. The CDR3 has 15 residues. For the CDR3, the DNA is TGTGCCAGCAGCCAATCTGGGGGGGGCTCCTATCGCTACACCTTC. It translates to CASSQSGGGSYRYTF. Full variable domain (missing parts from reference TRBV14 and TRBJ1-2): EAGVTQFPSHSVIEKGQTVTLRCDPISGHDNLYWYRRVMGKEIKFLLHFVKESKQDESGMPNNRFLAERTGGTYSTLKVQPAELEDSGVYFCASSQSGGGSYRYTFGSGTRLTVV.

J is TRBJ1-5 and V is TRBV2, with TRBD1 identical over 9 bases. The CDR3 has 13 amino acids. V trimming: 6 bases; J trimming: 5 bases; junction bases outside the gene matches: 2. Germline V gives CDR1 SNHLY, CDR2 FYNNEI. The CDR3 region is CASSWTGDQPQHF. CDR3 nucleotides: TGTGCCAGCAGCTGGACAGGGGATCAGCCCCAGCATTTT.